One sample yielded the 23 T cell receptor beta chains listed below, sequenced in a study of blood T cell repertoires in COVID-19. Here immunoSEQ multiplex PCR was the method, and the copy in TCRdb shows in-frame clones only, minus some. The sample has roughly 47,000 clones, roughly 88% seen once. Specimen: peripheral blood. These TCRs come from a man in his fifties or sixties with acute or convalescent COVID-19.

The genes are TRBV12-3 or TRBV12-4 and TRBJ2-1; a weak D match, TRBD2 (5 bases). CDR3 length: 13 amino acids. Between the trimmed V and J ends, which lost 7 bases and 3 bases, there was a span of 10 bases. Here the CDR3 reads CASTPRGYNEQFF. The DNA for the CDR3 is TGTGCCAGCACTCCCCGGGGCTACAATGAGCAGTTCTTC.

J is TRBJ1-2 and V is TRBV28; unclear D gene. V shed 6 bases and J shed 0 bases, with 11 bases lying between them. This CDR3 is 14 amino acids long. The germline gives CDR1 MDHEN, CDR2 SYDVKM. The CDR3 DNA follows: TGTGCCAGCAGATTGCCAGTCCCTAACTATGGCTACACCTTC. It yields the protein CASRLPVPNYGYTF.

The CDR3 protein is CASSLAQVQSEAFF. In DNA, the CDR3 is TGTGCCAGCAGTTTGGCTCAAGTCCAGTCTGAAGCTTTCTTT. V is TRBV28 and J is TRBJ1-1, with unresolved D. Germline CDR1 reads MDHEN; CDR2 reads SYDVKM. The length of the CDR3 is 14 residues. V lost 3 bases to trimming and J lost 6 bases, with 14 bases between them.

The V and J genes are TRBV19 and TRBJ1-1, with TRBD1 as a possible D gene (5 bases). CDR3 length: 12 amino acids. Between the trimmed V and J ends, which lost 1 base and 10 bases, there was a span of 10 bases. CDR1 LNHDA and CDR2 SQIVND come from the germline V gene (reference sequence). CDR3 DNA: TGTGCCAGTAGTATAGGACAGCGTAGAGCTTTCTTT. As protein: CASSIGQRRAFF.

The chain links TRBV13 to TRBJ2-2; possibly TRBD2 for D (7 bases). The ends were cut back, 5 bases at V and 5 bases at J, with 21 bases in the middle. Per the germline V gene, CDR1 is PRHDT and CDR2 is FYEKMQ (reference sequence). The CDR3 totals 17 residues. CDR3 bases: TGTGCCAGCAGCCCCTCGGGGAGCGGGACAAATACCGGGGAGCTGTTTTTT. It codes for CASSPSGSGTNTGELFF.

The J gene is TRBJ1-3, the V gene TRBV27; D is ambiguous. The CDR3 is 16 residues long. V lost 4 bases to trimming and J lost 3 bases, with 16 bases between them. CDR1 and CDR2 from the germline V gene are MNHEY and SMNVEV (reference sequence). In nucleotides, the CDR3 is TGTGCCAGCAGTTACCCGAGGGAGCACCATGGAAACACCATATATTTT. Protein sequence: CASSYPREHHGNTIYF.

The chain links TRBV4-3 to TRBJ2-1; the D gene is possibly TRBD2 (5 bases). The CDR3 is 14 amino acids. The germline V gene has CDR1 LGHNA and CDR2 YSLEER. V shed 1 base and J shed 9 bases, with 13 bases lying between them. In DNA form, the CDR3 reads TGCGCCAGCAGCCAAGGTCGGGGTTCCGGTGAGCAGTTCTTC. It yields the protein CASSQGRGSGEQFF.

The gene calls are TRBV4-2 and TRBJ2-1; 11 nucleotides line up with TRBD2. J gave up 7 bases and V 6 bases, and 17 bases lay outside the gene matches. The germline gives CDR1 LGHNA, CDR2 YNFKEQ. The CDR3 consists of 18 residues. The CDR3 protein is CASSRFISGGAMRNEQFF. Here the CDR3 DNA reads TGTGCCAGCAGTCGCTTCATTAGCGGGGGGGCCATGAGGAATGAGCAGTTCTTC.

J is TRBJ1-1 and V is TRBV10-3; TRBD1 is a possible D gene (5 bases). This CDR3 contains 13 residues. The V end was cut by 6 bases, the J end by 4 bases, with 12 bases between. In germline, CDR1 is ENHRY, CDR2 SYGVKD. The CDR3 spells CAIRPLGGTEAFF. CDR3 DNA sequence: TGTGCCATCAGGCCACTGGGGGGCACTGAAGCTTTCTTT.

CDR3 in amino acids: CASSPRPDYSTDTQYF. The CDR3 region has the DNA TGTGCCAGCTCACCACGCCCGGACTATAGCACAGATACGCAGTATTTT. The chain uses TRBV18 and TRBJ2-3, with D possibly TRBD2 on 6 matching bases. CDR3 length equals 16 residues. Trimming shortened V by 1 base and J by 0 bases, and 11 bases separated the two germline ends. Looked up from germline, CDR1 is KGHSH and CDR2 is LQKENI.

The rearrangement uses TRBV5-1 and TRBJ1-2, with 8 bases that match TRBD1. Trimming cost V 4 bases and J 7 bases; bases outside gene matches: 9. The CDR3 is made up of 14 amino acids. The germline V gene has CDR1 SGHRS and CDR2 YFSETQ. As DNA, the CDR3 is TGCGCCAGCAGCGGAACGACAGGGGCGGGTGGCTACACCTTC. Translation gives CASSGTTGAGGYTF.

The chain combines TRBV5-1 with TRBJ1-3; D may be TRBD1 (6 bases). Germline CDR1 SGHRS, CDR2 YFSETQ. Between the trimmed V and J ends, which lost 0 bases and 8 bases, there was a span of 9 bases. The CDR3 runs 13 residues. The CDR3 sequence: CASSLAEGDTIYF. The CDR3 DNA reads TGCGCCAGCAGCTTGGCCGAGGGGGACACCATATATTTT. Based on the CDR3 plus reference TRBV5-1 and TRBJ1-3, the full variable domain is KAGVTQTPRYLIKTRGQQVTLSCSPISGHRSVSWYQQTPGQGLQFLFEYFSETQRNKGNFPGRFSGRQFSNSRSEMNVSTLELGDSALYLCASSLAEGDTIYFGEGSWLTVV.

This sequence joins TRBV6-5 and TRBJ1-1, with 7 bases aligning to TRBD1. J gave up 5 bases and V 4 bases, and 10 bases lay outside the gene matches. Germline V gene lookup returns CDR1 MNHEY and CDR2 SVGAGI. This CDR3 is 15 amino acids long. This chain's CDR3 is CASSFTGAGTTEAFF. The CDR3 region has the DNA TGTGCCAGCAGTTTTACAGGGGCGGGAACGACTGAAGCTTTCTTT.

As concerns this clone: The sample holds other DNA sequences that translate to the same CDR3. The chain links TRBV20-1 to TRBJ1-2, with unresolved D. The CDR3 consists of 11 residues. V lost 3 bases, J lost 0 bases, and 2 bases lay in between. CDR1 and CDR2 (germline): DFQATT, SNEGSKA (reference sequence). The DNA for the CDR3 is TGCAGTGCTAGCGCTAACTATGGCTACACCTTC. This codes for CSASANYGYTF.

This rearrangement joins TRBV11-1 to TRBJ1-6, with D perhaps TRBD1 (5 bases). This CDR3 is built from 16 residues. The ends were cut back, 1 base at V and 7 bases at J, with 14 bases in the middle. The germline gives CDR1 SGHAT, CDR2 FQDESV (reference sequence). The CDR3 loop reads CASSLDPGLVNSPLHF. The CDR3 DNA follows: TGTGCCAGCAGCTTAGACCCGGGACTTGTAAATTCACCCCTCCACTTT.

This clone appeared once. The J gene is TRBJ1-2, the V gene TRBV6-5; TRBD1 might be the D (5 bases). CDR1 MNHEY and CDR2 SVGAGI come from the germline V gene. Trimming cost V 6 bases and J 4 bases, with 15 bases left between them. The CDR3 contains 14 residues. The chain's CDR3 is CASSPGQGGYGYTF. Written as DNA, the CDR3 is TGTGCCAGCAGCCCCGGTCAGGGAGGCTATGGCTACACCTTC.

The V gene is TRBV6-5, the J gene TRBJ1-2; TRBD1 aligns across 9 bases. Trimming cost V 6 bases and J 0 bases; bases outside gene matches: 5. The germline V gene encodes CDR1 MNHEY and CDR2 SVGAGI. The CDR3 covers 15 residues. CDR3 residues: CASRGDRASNYGYTF. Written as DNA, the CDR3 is TGTGCCAGCAGGGGGGACAGGGCCTCTAACTATGGCTACACCTTC.

This CDR3 is CASSLAGGLINEKLFF. Here the CDR3 DNA reads TGTGCCAGCAGCTTAGCAGGGGGACTAATTAATGAAAAACTGTTTTTT. The chain is built from TRBV7-2 and TRBJ1-4; tentatively, D is TRBD1 (6 bases). The germline V and J ends were trimmed by 0 bases and 4 bases, with 12 bases remaining between them. In germline, CDR1 is SGHTA, CDR2 FQGNSA. The CDR3 sequence is 16 residues long.

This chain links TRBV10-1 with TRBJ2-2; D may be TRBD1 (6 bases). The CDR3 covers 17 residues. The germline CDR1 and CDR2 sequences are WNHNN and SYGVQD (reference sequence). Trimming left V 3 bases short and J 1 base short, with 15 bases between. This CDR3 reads CASSDPGQGMNTGELFF. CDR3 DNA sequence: TGCGCCAGCAGTGACCCCGGCCAGGGGATGAACACCGGGGAGCTGTTTTTT.

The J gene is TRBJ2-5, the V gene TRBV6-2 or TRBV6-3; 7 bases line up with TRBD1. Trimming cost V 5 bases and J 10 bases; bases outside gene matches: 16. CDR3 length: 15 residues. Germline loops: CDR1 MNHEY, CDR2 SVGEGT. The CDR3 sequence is CASSLWDSAFVGQYF. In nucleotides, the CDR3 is TGTGCCAGCAGTCTTTGGGACAGCGCCTTTGTTGGCCAGTACTTC.

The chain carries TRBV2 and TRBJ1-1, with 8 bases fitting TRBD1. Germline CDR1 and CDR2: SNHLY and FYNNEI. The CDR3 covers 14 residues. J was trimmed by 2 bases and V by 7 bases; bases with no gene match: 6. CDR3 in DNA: TGTGCCAGCAACCCAGGGACAGGTAACACTGAAGCTTTCTTT. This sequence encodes CASNPGTGNTEAFF.

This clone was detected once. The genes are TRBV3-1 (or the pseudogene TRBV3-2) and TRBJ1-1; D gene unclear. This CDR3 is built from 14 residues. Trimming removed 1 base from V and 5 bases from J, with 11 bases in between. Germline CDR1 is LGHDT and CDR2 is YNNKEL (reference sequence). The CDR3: CASSQVSRGTEAFF. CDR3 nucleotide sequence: TGTGCCAGCAGCCAAGTTAGCAGAGGGACTGAAGCTTTCTTT.

The CDR3 loop is CASRRVLNTEAFF. The DNA for the CDR3 is TGTGCCAGTAGACGGGTACTAAACACTGAAGCTTTCTTT. V and J are TRBV19 and TRBJ1-1, with D hard to call. V dropped 6 bases and J dropped 2 bases, with 10 bases sitting between them. Germline V gene lookup returns CDR1 LNHDA and CDR2 SQIVND (reference sequence). This CDR3 spans 13 amino acids. Full variable domain (missing parts from reference TRBV19 and TRBJ1-1): DGGITQSPKYLFRKEGQNVTLSCEQNLNHDAMYWYRQDPGQGLRLIYYSQIVNDFQKGDIAEGYSVSREKKESFPLTVTSAQKNPTAFYLCASRRVLNTEAFFGQGTRLTVV.